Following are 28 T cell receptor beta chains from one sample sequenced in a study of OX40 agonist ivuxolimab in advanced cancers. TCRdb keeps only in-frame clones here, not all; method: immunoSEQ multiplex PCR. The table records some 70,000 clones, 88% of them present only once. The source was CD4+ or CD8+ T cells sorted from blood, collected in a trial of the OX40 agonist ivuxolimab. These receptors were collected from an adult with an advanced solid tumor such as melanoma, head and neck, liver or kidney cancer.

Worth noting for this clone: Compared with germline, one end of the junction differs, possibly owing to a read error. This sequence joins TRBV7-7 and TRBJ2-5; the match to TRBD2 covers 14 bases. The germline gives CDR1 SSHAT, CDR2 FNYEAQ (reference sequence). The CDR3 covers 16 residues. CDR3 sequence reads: CASSLGLAGVQETQYF. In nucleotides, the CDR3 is TGTGCTAGCAGCTTGGGACTAGCGGGGGTCCAAGAGACCCAGTACTTC.

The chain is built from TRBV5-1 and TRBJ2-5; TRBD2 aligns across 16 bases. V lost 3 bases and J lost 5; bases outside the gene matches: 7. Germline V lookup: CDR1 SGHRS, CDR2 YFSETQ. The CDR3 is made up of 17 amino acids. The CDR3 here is CASSYAGTSGGAETQYF. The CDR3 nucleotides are TGCGCCAGCAGCTATGCCGGGACTAGCGGGGGGGCGGAGACCCAGTACTTC.

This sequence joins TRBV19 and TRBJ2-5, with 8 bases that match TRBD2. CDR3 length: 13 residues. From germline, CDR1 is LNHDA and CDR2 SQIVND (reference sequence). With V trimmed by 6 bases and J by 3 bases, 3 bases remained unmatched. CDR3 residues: CASRISGEETQYF. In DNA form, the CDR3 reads TGTGCCAGTAGGATTAGCGGGGAAGAGACCCAGTACTTC.

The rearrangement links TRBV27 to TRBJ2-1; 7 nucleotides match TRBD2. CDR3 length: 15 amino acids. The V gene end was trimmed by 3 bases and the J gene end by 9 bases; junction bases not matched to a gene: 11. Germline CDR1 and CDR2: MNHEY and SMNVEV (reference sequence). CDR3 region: CASSLGGPLQSEQFF. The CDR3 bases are TGTGCCAGCAGTTTGGGAGGGCCCCTACAATCTGAGCAGTTCTTC.

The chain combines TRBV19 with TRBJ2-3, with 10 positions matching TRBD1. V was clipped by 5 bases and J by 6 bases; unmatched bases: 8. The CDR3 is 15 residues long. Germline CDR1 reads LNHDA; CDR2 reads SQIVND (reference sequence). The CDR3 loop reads CASSSGQGVFDTQYF. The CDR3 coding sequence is TGTGCCAGTAGTTCCGGACAGGGGGTATTCGATACGCAGTATTTT.

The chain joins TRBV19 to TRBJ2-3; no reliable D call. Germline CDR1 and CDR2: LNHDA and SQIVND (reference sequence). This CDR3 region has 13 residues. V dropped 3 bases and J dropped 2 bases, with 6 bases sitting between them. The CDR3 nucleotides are TGTGCCAGTAGTATGCGGAACACAGATACGCAGTATTTT. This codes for CASSMRNTDTQYF.

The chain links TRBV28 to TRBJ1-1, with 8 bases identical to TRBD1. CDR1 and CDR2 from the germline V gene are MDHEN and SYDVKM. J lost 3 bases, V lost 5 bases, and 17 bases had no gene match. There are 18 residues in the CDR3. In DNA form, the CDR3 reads TGTGCCAGCAGTGAGATCGGGGACAGGTTAAAAGGGGACACTGAAGCTTTCTTT. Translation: CASSEIGDRLKGDTEAFF.

In DNA, the CDR3 is TGTGCCAGCAGCCAAGATCTCCCGAGGAGGGGCACAGATACGCAGTATTTT. This gives the protein CASSQDLPRRGTDTQYF. The chain employs TRBV4-2 and TRBJ2-3; maybe TRBD2 (6 bases). The CDR3 runs 17 residues. The V end was cut by 0 bases, the J end by 1 base, with 14 bases between. Germline V CDR1 and CDR2: LGHNA, YNFKEQ.

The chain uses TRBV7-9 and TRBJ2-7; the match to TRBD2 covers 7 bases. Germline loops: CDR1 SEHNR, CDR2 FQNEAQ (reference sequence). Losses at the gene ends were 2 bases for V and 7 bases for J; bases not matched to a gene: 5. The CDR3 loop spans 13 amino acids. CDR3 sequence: CASSLMGEGEQYF. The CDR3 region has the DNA TGTGCCAGCAGCTTAATGGGGGAGGGGGAGCAGTACTTC.

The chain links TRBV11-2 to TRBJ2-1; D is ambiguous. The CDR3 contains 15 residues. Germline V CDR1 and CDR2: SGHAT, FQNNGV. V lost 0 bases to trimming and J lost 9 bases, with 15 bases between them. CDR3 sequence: CASSLERRGISEQFF. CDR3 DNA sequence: TGTGCCAGCAGCTTAGAGAGGCGTGGGATCTCTGAGCAGTTCTTC.

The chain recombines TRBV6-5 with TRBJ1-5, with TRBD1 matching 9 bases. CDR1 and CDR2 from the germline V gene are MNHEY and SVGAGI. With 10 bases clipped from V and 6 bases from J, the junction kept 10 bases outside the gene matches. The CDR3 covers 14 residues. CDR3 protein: CATSGDRAIQPQHF. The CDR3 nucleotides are TGTGCCACTTCGGGGGACAGGGCGATTCAGCCCCAGCATTTT.

This chain's CDR3 is CASSRSTANTGELFF. Here the CDR3 DNA reads TGTGCCAGCAGCCGATCGACAGCGAACACCGGGGAGCTGTTTTTT. The gene calls are TRBV11-3 and TRBJ2-2; a possible D gene is TRBD1 (5 bases). CDR1 and CDR2 (germline): SGHNT, YENEEA. V lost 5 bases to trimming and J lost 0 bases, with 10 bases between them. The CDR3 spans 15 residues.

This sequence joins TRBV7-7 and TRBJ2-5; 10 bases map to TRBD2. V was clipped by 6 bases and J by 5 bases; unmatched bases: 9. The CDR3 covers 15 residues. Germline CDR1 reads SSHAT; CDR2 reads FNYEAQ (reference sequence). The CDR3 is CASSQNPSGSETQYF. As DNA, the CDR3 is TGTGCCAGCAGTCAGAACCCTAGCGGGAGCGAGACCCAGTACTTC.

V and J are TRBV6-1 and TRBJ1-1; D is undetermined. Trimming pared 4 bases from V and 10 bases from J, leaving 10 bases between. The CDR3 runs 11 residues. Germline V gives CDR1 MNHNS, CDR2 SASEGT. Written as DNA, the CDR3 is TGTGCCAGCAGTGGAAGGGCTGGAGCTTTCTTT. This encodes CASSGRAGAFF.

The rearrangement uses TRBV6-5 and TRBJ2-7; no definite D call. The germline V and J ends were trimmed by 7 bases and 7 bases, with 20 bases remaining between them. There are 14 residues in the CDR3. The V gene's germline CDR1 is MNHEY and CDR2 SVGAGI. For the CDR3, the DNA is TGTGCCAGCATCAAAAATGGGGTGTTGGGAGAGCAGTACTTC. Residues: CASIKNGVLGEQYF.

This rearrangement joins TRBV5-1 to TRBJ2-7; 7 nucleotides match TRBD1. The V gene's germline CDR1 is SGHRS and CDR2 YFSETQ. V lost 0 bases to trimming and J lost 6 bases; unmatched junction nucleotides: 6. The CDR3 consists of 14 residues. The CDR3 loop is CASSLAGDSCEQYF. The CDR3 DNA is TGCGCCAGCAGCTTGGCCGGGGACAGCTGCGAGCAGTACTTC. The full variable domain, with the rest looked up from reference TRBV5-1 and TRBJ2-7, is KAGVTQTPRYLIKTRGQQVTLSCSPISGHRSVSWYQQTPGQGLQFLFEYFSETQRNKGNFPGRFSGRQFSNSRSEMNVSTLELGDSALYLCASSLAGDSCEQYFGPGTRLTVT.

The CDR3 DNA reads TGTGCCAGCAGTTACCGTCCTAGCGGGAGAAGCGGGGAGCTGTTTTTT. It is translated as CASSYRPSGRSGELFF. The gene calls are TRBV6-5 and TRBJ2-2; 10 bases line up with TRBD2. CDR1 is MNHEY and CDR2 is SVGAGI in the germline V gene. The CDR3 sequence is 16 residues long. V dropped 2 bases and J dropped 7; count of bases not matched to a gene: 7.

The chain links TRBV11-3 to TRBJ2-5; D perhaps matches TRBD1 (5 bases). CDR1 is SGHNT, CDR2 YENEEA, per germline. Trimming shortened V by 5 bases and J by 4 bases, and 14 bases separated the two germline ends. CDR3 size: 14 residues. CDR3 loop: CASSLDSSRETQYF. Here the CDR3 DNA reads TGTGCCAGCAGCCTTGACAGCTCGCGAGAGACCCAGTACTTC.

CDR3 nucleotides: TGCGCCAGCAGCTTGGACTCCAGAGATTATAATTCACCCCTCCACTTT. Translated, it gives CASSLDSRDYNSPLHF. This chain connects TRBV5-1 to TRBJ1-6; D gene uncertain. Germline V gene sequence: CDR1 SGHRS, CDR2 YFSETQ. The CDR3 is 16 residues long. The germline V and J ends were trimmed by 0 bases and 4 bases, with 11 bases remaining between them.

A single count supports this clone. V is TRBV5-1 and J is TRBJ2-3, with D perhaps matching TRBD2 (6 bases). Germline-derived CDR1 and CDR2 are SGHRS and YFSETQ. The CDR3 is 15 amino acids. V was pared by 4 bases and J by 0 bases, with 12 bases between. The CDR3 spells CASSGTQESTDTQYF. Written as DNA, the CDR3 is TGCGCCAGCAGCGGGACTCAGGAAAGCACAGATACGCAGTATTTT.

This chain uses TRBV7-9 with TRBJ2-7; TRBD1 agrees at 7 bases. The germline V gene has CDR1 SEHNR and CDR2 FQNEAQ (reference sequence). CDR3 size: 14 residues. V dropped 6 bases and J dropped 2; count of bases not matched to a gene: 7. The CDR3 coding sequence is TGTGCCAGCAGGCCTACAGGGGCGGCCTACGAGCAGTACTTC. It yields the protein CASRPTGAAYEQYF.

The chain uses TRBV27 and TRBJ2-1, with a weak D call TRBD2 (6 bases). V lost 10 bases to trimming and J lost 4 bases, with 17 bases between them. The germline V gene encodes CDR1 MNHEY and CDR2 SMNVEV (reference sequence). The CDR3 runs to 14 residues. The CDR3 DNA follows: TGTGCCACACTACCGGGAGCGGATTACAATGAGCAGTTCTTC. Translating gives CATLPGADYNEQFF.

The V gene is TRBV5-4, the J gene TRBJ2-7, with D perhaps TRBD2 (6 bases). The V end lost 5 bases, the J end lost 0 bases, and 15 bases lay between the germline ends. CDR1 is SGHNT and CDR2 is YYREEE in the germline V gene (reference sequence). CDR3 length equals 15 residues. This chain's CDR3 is CASSMGGVSSYEQYF. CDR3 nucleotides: TGTGCCAGCAGTATGGGCGGGGTGAGCTCCTACGAGCAGTACTTC.

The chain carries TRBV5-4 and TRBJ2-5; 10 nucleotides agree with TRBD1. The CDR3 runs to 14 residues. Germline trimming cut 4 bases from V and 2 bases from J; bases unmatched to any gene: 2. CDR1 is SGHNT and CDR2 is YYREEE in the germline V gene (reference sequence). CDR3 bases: TGTGCCAGCAGCCTGGACAGGGGGCAAGAGACCCAGTACTTC. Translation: CASSLDRGQETQYF.

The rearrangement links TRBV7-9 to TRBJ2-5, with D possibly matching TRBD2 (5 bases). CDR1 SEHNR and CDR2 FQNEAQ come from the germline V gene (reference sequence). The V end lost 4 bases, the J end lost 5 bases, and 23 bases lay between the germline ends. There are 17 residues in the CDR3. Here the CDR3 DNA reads TGTGCCAGCAGCTCGGACCCCTATTCTAGCCTGAAGGAGACCCAGTACTTC. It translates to CASSSDPYSSLKETQYF. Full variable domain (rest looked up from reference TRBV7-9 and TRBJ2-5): DTGVSQNPRHKITKRGQNVTFRCDPISEHNRLYWYRQTLGQGPEFLTYFQNEAQLEKSRLLSDRFSAERPKGSFSTLEIQRTEQGDSAMYLCASSSDPYSSLKETQYFGPGTRLLVL.

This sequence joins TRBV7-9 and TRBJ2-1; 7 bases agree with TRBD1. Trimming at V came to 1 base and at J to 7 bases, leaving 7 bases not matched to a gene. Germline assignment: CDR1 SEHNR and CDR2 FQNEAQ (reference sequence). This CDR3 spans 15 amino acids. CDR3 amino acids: CASSLGTGAGNEQFF. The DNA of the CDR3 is TGTGCCAGCAGCTTAGGAACAGGGGCCGGGAATGAGCAGTTCTTC.

CDR3 nucleotide sequence: TGCGCCAGCAGCCAAGGGGGTCGCGGCAGGGGTGAAGGTAACATTCAGTACTTC. Protein sequence: CASSQGGRGRGEGNIQYF. V gene TRBV4-1 combines with J gene TRBJ2-4; D may be TRBD1 (6 bases). CDR3 length: 18 amino acids. Trimming left V 1 base short and J 7 bases short, with 23 bases between. Germline V gives CDR1 MGHRA, CDR2 YSYEKL.

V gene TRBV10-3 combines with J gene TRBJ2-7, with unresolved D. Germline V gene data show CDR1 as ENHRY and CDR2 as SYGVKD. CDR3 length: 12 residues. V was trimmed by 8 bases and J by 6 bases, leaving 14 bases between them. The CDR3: CAIQPGPGEQYF. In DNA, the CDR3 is TGTGCCATCCAGCCGGGTCCTGGCGAGCAGTACTTC.